This entry is about one T cell receptor beta chain. This clonotype was counted many times. Its target antigen remains unknown. No base qualities exist here, and no much larger clone lies one base off it. Amplification of TCR beta CDR3 regions was carried out from RNA transcripts. The TCR CDR3 was subjected to a first round of RT-PCR using the HTBI primer set and the Qiagen OneStep RT-PCR kit. A second multiplex PCR round built the libraries, followed by size selection and purification. Libraries were sequenced paired-end with 100 bp reads on an Illumina HiSeq2000. For the original study's pipeline: Raw data were processed with SOAPnuke, discarding reads with adapters, uncalled bases, mean Phred below 15, or no exact constant-primer or identifier match. High-quality paired reads were merged with COPE v1.2.5, and unique nucleotide sequences were defined as clonotypes. Clonotypes were aligned to IMGT TRBV, TRBD and TRBJ reference segments using MiTCR v1.1. The analysis included only V-J combinations with a frequency above 0.0001, which together covered around 99% of the repertoires. The TCS score was defined as F50 (clonal expansion) divided by E x V (chaos), with BLOSUM62-based TCRdist calculated between CDR3 peptides within each V-J. Welch's t-statistics and random forest reduced some 510 V-J features to roughly 13, which were used in a naive Bayes classifier (R e1071). Using fastp trimming at Q25 and MiXCR clonotype assembly, TCRdb reanalyzed the public sequencing data and kept in-frame beta chains. Here each entry gathers all rows of one CDR3 protein and keeps the most common genes and DNA. The V and J calls come from TCRdb's annotation, not from the publication. The sample profile shows more than 450,000 distinct CDR3 sequences; around 15% of them were found once. The ten largest clones represent 11% to 15% of the sample.

The sample is drawn from a study of T cells in Graves' hyperthyroidism and ophthalmopathy (dated by TCRdb to between 2017 and 2020). For the study in its entirety: Peripheral blood samples were taken at the time of initial diagnosis, prior to any treatment. To identify distinguishing TCR V-J signatures, a discovery cohort of about 100 patients was used, comprising 43 with Graves' ophthalmopathy and roughly 60 with stable Graves' hyperthyroidism. Prospective prediction of ophthalmopathy was tested in an independent validation cohort consisting of roughly 19 hyperthyroidism patients and around 16 patients who later progressed to ophthalmopathy. For training and testing, the 80 to 100 patients in the discovery cohort were randomly divided in a 7:3 ratio. Thyroid tissue and blood T-cell repertoires from six Graves' hyperthyroidism patients were also compared in the study. After blood sampling, hyperthyroidism patients were treated with methimazole at a starting dose of 30 mg daily, and ophthalmopathy patients were treated with high-dose intravenous methylprednisolone. TCR Vbeta CDR3 sequencing of approximately 140 peripheral blood samples (approximately 44 ophthalmopathy, about 75 hyperthyroidism and roughly 17 progressor patients) is reported in the paper. Results the study describes overall, beyond this receptor: In cross-validation, a model built on a 13 V-J signature told ophthalmopathy apart from stable hyperthyroidism with 85% to 90% sensitivity and around 81% specificity, and in testing the same model reached 80%/75%. No statistical method was used to set the sample size in advance, and investigators knew the group allocation. During validation, the model predicted progression to ophthalmopathy a median of approximately 6.5 months ahead of onset, with approximately 70% sensitivity and more than 72% specificity. Most expanded thyroid clonotypes (frequency above 0.001) were also detected in blood, a finding suggesting that blood repertoires may reflect thyroid immune responses.

The CDR3 sequence holds 15 residues, the cysteine and phenylalanine included. Of all the DNA, just the CDR3 is kept, 45 bases in frame from base 1. V loses 1 base, J loses 6 bases, and the germline ends lie 13 bases apart. CDR1 SGHTA and CDR2 FQGNSA were looked up in the germline V gene. Stable Graves' hyperthyroidism was defined as the absence of progression to ophthalmopathy over 18 months of follow-up. The hyperthyroidism patients were between 18 and 65 years old and newly diagnosed, with a disease duration of less than 2 months. Patients with uncontrolled infections, other autoimmune diseases, pregnancy or lactation were excluded. Diagnoses were based on clinical symptoms, serum thyroxine and TRAb, thyroid ultrasound and orbital computed tomography. PBMCs were separated from roughly 9.3 ml of fresh peripheral blood using Ficoll-Paque density gradient centrifugation. Total RNA was extracted with Trizol reagent, and quality was checked on an Agilent 2100 Bioanalyzer.

This clonotype was sampled from a woman aged 35 to 49 with Graves' hyperthyroidism. Here the chain combines TRBV7-2 and TRBJ2-1, and perhaps TRBD2 as D gene, on 6 matching bases. The specimen was blood. The nucleotides read TGTGCCAGCAGCTTAGGGGGACTTACGGCCAATGAGCAGTTCTTC. Protein translation: CASSLGGLTANEQFF.